The rows below give T cell receptor beta chains drawn from one sample of a study of blood T cell repertoires in COVID-19. The repertoire was sequenced with immunoSEQ multiplex PCR; TCRdb's copy has only in-frame clones and lacks some. The table has a few hundred thousand clones, around 86% seen once. The sequencing sample was made of PBMCs or T cells enriched from blood (not recorded which). These receptors were obtained from a woman between 18 and 29 years old who had recovered from COVID-19. Both conserved end residues are part of each CDR3. D genes are given only for firm matches. Size is omitted from some rows. Given values are once, few, many or a class for expanded clones.

V,D,size,J,DNA,CDR3
TRBV3-1/TRBV3-2,TRBD1,NA,TRBJ2-2,TGTGCCAGCAGAGGACAGGGGGCCGGGGAGCTGTTTTTT,CASRGQGAGELFF
TRBV9,NA,NA,TRBJ2-1,TGTGCCAGCAGCCCCCGGGGGAGCTCCTACAATGAGCAGTTCTTC,CASSPRGSSYNEQFF
TRBV25-1,NA,NA,TRBJ1-1,TGTGCCAGCAGTGAGCCTCTTGGGACGGGGGACACTGAAGCTTTCTTT,CASSEPLGTGDTEAFF
TRBV5-1,NA,NA,TRBJ1-5,TGCGCCAGCAGCTTGGACGGACAGTACAATCAGCCCCAGCATTTT,CASSLDGQYNQPQHF
TRBV7-6,TRBD1,NA,TRBJ2-7,TGTGCCAGCAGCTCCAACCAACATCCCGGGACAGAGGACTACGAGCAGTACTTC,CASSSNQHPGTEDYEQYF
TRBV7-9,TRBD2,NA,TRBJ2-7,TGTGCCAGCAGCCCCGCCGGGACTAGCGCCCTCGAGCAGTACTTC,CASSPAGTSALEQYF
TRBV19,TRBD1,NA,TRBJ2-3,TGTGCCAGCCAGGGACAGTCAATCACAGATACGCAGTATTTT,CASQGQSITDTQYF
TRBV24-1,NA,NA,TRBJ2-3,TGTGCCACCAGTGATTTAAGGAGGGCGGATACGCAGTATTTT,CATSDLRRADTQYF
TRBV6-4,NA,NA,TRBJ1-1,TGTGCCAGCAGTGCTCAGGCAATGAACACTGAAGCTTTCTTT,CASSAQAMNTEAFF
TRBV6-5,NA,NA,TRBJ2-7,TGTGCCAGCACAGGACAATCCTACGAGCAGTACTTC,CASTGQSYEQYF
TRBV24-1,NA,once,TRBJ1-1,TGTGCCACCAAGGCCGGCAGACTGTACACTGAAGCTTTCTTT,CATKAGRLYTEAFF
TRBV5-1,TRBD1,NA,TRBJ2-7,TGCGCCAGCAGCTCATCAGGACAGGGCGGCTACGAGCAGTACTTC,CASSSSGQGGYEQYF
TRBV11-2,NA,few,TRBJ2-2,TGTGCCAGCAGCCCACAGGGGAACACCGGGGAGCTGTTTTTT,CASSPQGNTGELFF
TRBV28,NA,NA,TRBJ1-2,TGTGCCAGCAGTTACCAGGTTGGGAGAACCTATGGCTACACCTTC,CASSYQVGRTYGYTF
TRBV7-9,TRBD1,NA,TRBJ1-5,TGTGCCAGCAGCTCAGGACAGGCGACTAATCAGCCCCAGCATTTT,CASSSGQATNQPQHF
TRBV12-5,TRBD1,NA,TRBJ2-7,TGTGCTAGTGGTTCTTTCAGGACAGGGTCCCACGAGCAGTACTTC,CASGSFRTGSHEQYF
TRBV5-1,NA,NA,TRBJ1-1,TGCGCCAGCAGCTTGTTAGGTGACAGTTTTTCTGAAGCTTTCTTT,CASSLLGDSFSEAFF
TRBV2,NA,NA,TRBJ2-2,TGTGCCAGCAGTGAAATGGAGCTTACGAACACCGGGGAGCTGTTTTTT,CASSEMELTNTGELFF
TRBV18,TRBD1,once,TRBJ1-3,TGTGCCAGCTCACCCGACAGGGGCCCCGGAAACACCATATATTTT,CASSPDRGPGNTIYF
TRBV7-9,NA,NA,TRBJ2-7,TGTGCCAGCAGCTTACGGGAGGAGCAGTACTTC,CASSLREEQYF
TRBV19,TRBD1,NA,TRBJ1-2,TGTGCCAGTAGTTTACAGGGGCTCTCCTATGGCTACACCTTC,CASSLQGLSYGYTF
TRBV30,TRBD2,few,TRBJ2-3,TGTGCCTGGAGTGTATGGGGGCGGGGGGGCCTAGATACGCAGTATTTT,CAWSVWGRGGLDTQYF
TRBV3-1/TRBV3-2,NA,NA,TRBJ1-5,TGTGCCAGCAGCCCCCTGTATAGCAATCAGCCCCAGCATTTT,CASSPLYSNQPQHF
TRBV7-3,TRBD2,NA,TRBJ2-2,TGTGCCAGCAGCTCCTCGGGGGGAACCGGGGAGCTGTTTTTT,CASSSSGGTGELFF
TRBV28,NA,NA,TRBJ2-1,TGTGCCAGCAGTTTCGGGACACCGCACAATGAGCAGTTCTTC,CASSFGTPHNEQFF
TRBV7-9,TRBD2,NA,TRBJ2-3,TGTGCCAGCAGCTTAAGCGGGGCAGATACGCAGTATTTT,CASSLSGADTQYF
TRBV5-1,TRBD1,NA,TRBJ1-1,TGCGCCAGCAGCTTGACCACAGGGGGTAGGGAAGCTTTCTTT,CASSLTTGGREAFF
TRBV27,NA,NA,TRBJ1-1,TGTGCCAGCATGTACAGGGCGAACACTGAAGCTTTCTTT,CASMYRANTEAFF
TRBV28,NA,NA,TRBJ1-2,TGTGCCAGCAGTCCTCCTTCGGGGAGGAGCGATGGCTACACCTTC,CASSPPSGRSDGYTF
TRBV5-6,NA,NA,TRBJ1-1,TGTGCCAGCAGCTACGGGAGCAGGACTGAAGCTTTCTTT,CASSYGSRTEAFF
TRBV6-5,NA,NA,TRBJ1-4,TGTGCCAGCAGACCCGGGACTCACGAAAAACTGTTTTTT,CASRPGTHEKLFF
TRBV5-8,NA,few,TRBJ1-5,TGTGCCAGCAGCTTGAGTCCGGGTCAGCCCCAGCATTTT,CASSLSPGQPQHF
TRBV9,TRBD2,NA,TRBJ2-7,TGTGCCAGCAGCGTAGTAGGGACTAGGGGCGAGCAGTACTTC,CASSVVGTRGEQYF